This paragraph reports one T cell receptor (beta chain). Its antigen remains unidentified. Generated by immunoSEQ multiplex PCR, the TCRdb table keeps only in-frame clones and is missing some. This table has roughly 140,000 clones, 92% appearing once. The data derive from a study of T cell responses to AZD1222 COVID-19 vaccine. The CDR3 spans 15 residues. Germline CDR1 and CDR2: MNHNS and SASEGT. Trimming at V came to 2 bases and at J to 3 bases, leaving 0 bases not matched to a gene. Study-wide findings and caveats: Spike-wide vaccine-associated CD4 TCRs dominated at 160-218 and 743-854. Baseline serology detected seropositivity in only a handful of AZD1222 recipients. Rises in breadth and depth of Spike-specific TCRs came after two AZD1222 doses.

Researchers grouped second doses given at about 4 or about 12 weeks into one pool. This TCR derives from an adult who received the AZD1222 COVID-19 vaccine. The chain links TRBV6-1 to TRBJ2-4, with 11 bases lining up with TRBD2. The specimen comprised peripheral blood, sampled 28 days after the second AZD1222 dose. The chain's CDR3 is CASSELAGGKNIQYF. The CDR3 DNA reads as TGTGCCAGCAGTGAACTAGCGGGAGGCAAAAACATTCAGTACTTC.